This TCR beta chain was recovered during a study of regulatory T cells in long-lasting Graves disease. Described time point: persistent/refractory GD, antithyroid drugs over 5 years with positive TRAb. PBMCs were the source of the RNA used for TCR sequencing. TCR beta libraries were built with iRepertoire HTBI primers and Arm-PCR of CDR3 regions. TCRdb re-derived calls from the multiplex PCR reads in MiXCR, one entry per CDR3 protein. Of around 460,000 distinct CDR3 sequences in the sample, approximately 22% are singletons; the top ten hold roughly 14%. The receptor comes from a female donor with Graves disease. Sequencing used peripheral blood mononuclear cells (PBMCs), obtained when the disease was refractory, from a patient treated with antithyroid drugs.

CDR3: CSARGSSHEQYF. CDR3 nucleotides: TGCAGTGCTAGAGGTAGCTCGCACGAGCAGTACTTC. V and J are TRBV20-1 and TRBJ2-7; D gene uncertain. Germline-derived CDR1 and CDR2 are DFQATT and SNEGSKA (reference sequence). V was clipped by 1 base and J by 5 bases, with 9 bases between them. The CDR3 spans 12 residues.